The present T cell receptor (beta chain) was sequenced within a study of blood T cell repertoires in COVID-19. Looking at the study overall: Both acute and convalescent COVID-19 samples were obtained from the United States, Italy and Spain. The analysed material was cDNA or gDNA that came from T cells, B-cell-depleted T cells, or PBMCs.

Only a few counts were recorded for this clone. Original analysis: Amplified reference gene primers provided the basis for estimating nucleated cell counts. The assay was immunoSEQ multiplex PCR, and TCRdb's table has in-frame clones only and misses some. V, J and clone size reflect that table, while D and trimming were determined from the DNA. The table shows some 160,000 clones, with 75% to 85% occurring only once. Trimming stripped 0 bases from V and 4 bases from J, with 16 bases between. This CDR3 comprises 17 residues. The chain carries TRBV23-1 and TRBJ2-1; no clear D. TRBV23-1 is noted as an ORF with a role that remains uncertain. The clonotype comes from a woman in her forties or fifties with acute or convalescent COVID-19. Sequencing was carried out using peripheral blood. This chain's CDR3 is CASSQSAVLTLYNEQFF. The CDR3 nucleotides are TGCGCCAGCAGTCAATCGGCAGTACTAACCTTATACAATGAGCAGTTCTTC.